The 2 T cell receptor beta chains listed next were all sequenced from one sample in a study of blood T cell repertoires in COVID-19. Clones were sequenced by immunoSEQ multiplex PCR, and TCRdb holds only the in-frame ones, with some missing. This sample has about 210,000 clones, with about 87% found just once. The sequenced sample was PBMCs or T cells enriched from blood (not recorded which). Receptor source: a man aged 25-45 years who had recovered from COVID-19.

The J gene is TRBJ1-6, the V gene TRBV3-1 (or the pseudogene TRBV3-2); D is uncertain. The CDR3 has 15 residues. V lost 1 base and J lost 4, with 8 bases in between. Germline CDR1 is LGHDT and CDR2 is YNNKEL (reference sequence). The CDR3 loop is CASSQASTYNSPLHF. The CDR3 DNA reads TGTGCCAGCAGCCAAGCATCTACGTATAATTCACCCCTCCACTTT.

The J gene is TRBJ2-5, the V gene TRBV25-1, with 13 nucleotides matching TRBD2. This CDR3 has 18 amino acids. The V gene end was trimmed by 2 bases and the J gene end by 3 bases; junction bases not matched to a gene: 9. Germline CDR1 and CDR2: MGHDK and SYGVNS. The CDR3 DNA reads as TGTGCCAGCAGTGAAAGGACTAGCGGGACTAGCGGGAAAGAGACCCAGTACTTC. It translates to CASSERTSGTSGKETQYF.